This paragraph covers one T cell receptor (beta chain) sequence. The data derive from a study of control samples from healthy donors and cancer patients. TCRdb keeps only in-frame clones here, not all; method: immunoSEQ multiplex PCR. The profile covers 24,000 or so clones, with 75% to 90% appearing a single time and around 38% taken by the ten largest. Trimming removed 3 bases at V and 8 bases at J, with 8 bases between. The CDR3 is 12 amino acids. The V gene's germline CDR1 is PRHDT and CDR2 FYEKMQ (reference sequence). V and J are TRBV13 and TRBJ2-1, with D perhaps TRBD2 (5 bases). The origin of this receptor is a man in his sixties with head and neck cancer. The sequenced material came from PBMCs. The DNA of the CDR3 is TGTGCCAGCAGCTTGGAGGAACATGAGCAGTTCTTC. It yields the protein CASSLEEHEQFF.